This T cell receptor beta chain was sequenced during a study of T cell repertoires in cytomegalovirus infection. Overall study context: Evidence of both CMV infection and a matching HLA type came from public TCR beta signatures. Study observations and caveats: Using cumulative public TCR beta family frequency, the authors identified those who carried CMV together with the relevant HLA. There were HLA-C-restricted CMV-specific TCR beta clonotypes dominating the ex vivo response.

Trimming stripped 2 bases from V and 10 bases from J, with 15 bases between. This CDR3 is 13 amino acids long. Germline-derived CDR1 and CDR2 are GTSNPN and SVGIG (reference sequence). TCRdb processed the reads anew with MiXCR; each CDR3 protein has one entry. The sample consists of about 530,000 distinct CDR3 sequences, around 27% of them appearing once. On this clonotype: Its antigen is still unknown.

The clonotype was recovered from a human donor in good health (CMV status not recorded). Some clones in this sample may be carry-over from other donors' samples. The sample consisted of PBMCs. The rearrangement links TRBV30 to TRBJ2-1, with D perhaps TRBD2 (6 bases). CDR3 DNA: TGTGCCTGGAGTCGAAGACTAGTAGGGGAGCAGTTCTTC. Amino acids: CAWSRRLVGEQFF.